Each of the 30 T cell receptor beta chains below was sequenced from the same sample in a study of shared clonotypes between healthy human individuals. The method was immunoSEQ multiplex PCR; TCRdb's version includes in-frame clones alone and lacks a portion of them. The table records 2 million to 3 million clones, around nine tenths of them present only once. The source material was naive CD4+ T cells sorted from blood. As for subset: CD45RA+ positively selected. These receptors were taken from a young man in good health.

V and J are TRBV27 and TRBJ2-7; D perhaps matches TRBD2 (6 bases). Trimming stripped 6 bases from V and 2 bases from J, with 20 bases between. Looked up from germline, CDR1 is MNHEY and CDR2 is SMNVEV (reference sequence). The CDR3 loop spans 16 amino acids. The CDR3 DNA reads as TGTGCCAGCAGCTGGGTCACGGGAGTTGGGACCTACGAGCAGTACTTC. It translates to CASSWVTGVGTYEQYF.

The V call is TRBV28, the J call TRBJ2-7; possible D gene TRBD1, 6 bases. Germline V gene lookup returns CDR1 MDHEN and CDR2 SYDVKM. The V and J ends lost 6 bases and 2 bases respectively, with 17 bases between them. The CDR3 runs 15 residues. The CDR3 DNA follows: TGTGCCAGCAGCAACGGGACACCTTCTACCTACGAGCAGTACTTC. Its protein product is CASSNGTPSTYEQYF.

This chain uses TRBV28 with TRBJ1-1; D is uncertain. Germline V CDR1 and CDR2: MDHEN, SYDVKM. Between the trimmed V and J ends, which lost 4 bases and 5 bases, there was a span of 14 bases. This CDR3 has 14 residues. CDR3 region: CASSSLGILTEAFF. The DNA of the CDR3 is TGTGCCAGCAGTTCTTTAGGGATCCTTACTGAAGCTTTCTTT.

The V call is TRBV30, the J call TRBJ1-6; TRBD1 is a possible D gene (6 bases). With 4 bases removed from V and 4 bases from J, the gap between germline ends came to 8 bases. CDR1 and CDR2 from the germline V gene are GTSNPN and SVGIG (reference sequence). The CDR3 has 13 amino acids. CDR3 DNA sequence: TGTGCCTGGACAGGGGTTTATAATTCACCCCTCCACTTT. It specifies CAWTGVYNSPLHF.

The V and J genes are TRBV5-4 and TRBJ2-3; 8 bases line up with TRBD2. The J segment lost 1 base and the V segment lost 3 bases, leaving 7 bases of the junction unmatched. The CDR3 consists of 16 residues. CDR1 and CDR2 from the germline V gene are SGHNT and YYREEE (reference sequence). The CDR3 nucleotides are TGTGCCAGCAGCTATTCTAGCGGGTTGGGCACAGATACGCAGTATTTT. Its protein is CASSYSSGLGTDTQYF. Variable domain in full (rest from reference TRBV5-4 and TRBJ2-3): ETGVTQSPTHLIKTRGQQVTLRCSSQSGHNTVSWYQQALGQGPQFIFQYYREEENGRGNFPPRFSGLQFPNYSSELNVNALELDDSALYLCASSYSSGLGTDTQYFGPGTRLTVL.

The V and J genes are TRBV29-1 and TRBJ2-1; 11 bases are a match to TRBD2. The CDR3 extends over 19 amino acids. Germline CDR1 is SQVTM and CDR2 is ANQGSEA. Trimming at V came to 5 bases and at J to 0 bases, leaving 15 bases not matched to a gene. CDR3: CSVLWGPGTSGGSYNEQFF. The CDR3 DNA reads TGCAGCGTTTTATGGGGACCAGGGACTAGCGGAGGCTCCTACAATGAGCAGTTCTTC.

J is TRBJ1-1 and V is TRBV5-8; tentatively, D is TRBD1 (5 bases). The CDR3 is 12 amino acids. V lost 4 bases, J lost 6 bases, and 10 bases lay in between. Germline V lookup: CDR1 SGHTS, CDR2 YDEGEE. CDR3 loop: CASSRGGAEAFF. CDR3 nucleotide sequence: TGTGCCAGCAGCCGGGGAGGGGCTGAAGCTTTCTTT.

The genes are TRBV9 and TRBJ2-1; D is uncertain. Trimming cost V 4 bases and J 2 bases, with 10 bases left between them. This CDR3 comprises 14 residues. Per germline, CDR1 SGDLS and CDR2 YYNGEE. The CDR3 here is CASSPAQAYNEQFF. In DNA form, the CDR3 reads TGTGCCAGCAGCCCAGCTCAGGCCTACAATGAGCAGTTCTTC.

The rearrangement joins TRBV7-2 to TRBJ1-1; D unresolved. This CDR3 has 13 amino acids. CDR1 and CDR2 (germline): SGHTA, FQGNSA. V lost 5 bases and J lost 7, with 14 bases in between. The chain's CDR3 is CASSPHSWGEAFF. The DNA of the CDR3 is TGTGCCAGCAGCCCCCACTCGTGGGGTGAAGCTTTCTTT. The whole variable domain, filled in from reference TRBV7-2 and TRBJ1-1, reads GAGVSQSPSNKVTEKGKDVELRCDPISGHTALYWYRQSLGQGLEFLIYFQGNSAPDKSGLPSDRFSAERTGGSVSTLTIQRTQQEDSAVYLCASSPHSWGEAFFGQGTRLTVV.

The rearrangement links TRBV30 to TRBJ1-6; maybe TRBD1 (5 bases). Trimming took 6 bases from V and 7 from J, leaving 19 bases between them. CDR1 is GTSNPN and CDR2 is SVGIG in the germline V gene (reference sequence). This CDR3 is built from 15 residues. The DNA for the CDR3 is TGTGCCTGCCCCACGACGGGGCCGCGGAATTCACCCCTCCACTTT. This translates into CACPTTGPRNSPLHF.

In DNA, the CDR3 is TGTGCCAGCAGACCCCGTCAGCCTTCCTACGAGCAGTACTTC. The encoded protein is CASRPRQPSYEQYF. The rearrangement joins TRBV6-5 to TRBJ2-7; D gene ambiguous. CDR3 length: 14 amino acids. V shed 6 bases and J shed 1 base, with 13 bases lying between them. The germline V gene encodes CDR1 MNHEY and CDR2 SVGAGI.

The genes are TRBV29-1 and TRBJ2-7; 8 bases are shared with TRBD2. The CDR3 sequence is 18 residues long. Germline assignment: CDR1 SQVTM and CDR2 ANQGSEA. The V segment lost 4 bases and the J segment 1 base; nucleotides outside the gene matches: 18. In DNA, the CDR3 is TGCAGCGTTGGTGTGTTTGGCGGGGGGCTTTCTCGGTCCTACGAGCAGTACTTC. Amino acid sequence: CSVGVFGGGLSRSYEQYF.

The chain links TRBV5-4 to TRBJ2-7; TRBD1 aligns across 10 bases. This CDR3 comprises 14 residues. The trim removed 4 bases at V and 5 bases at J, leaving 6 bases unmatched. Germline V gives CDR1 SGHNT, CDR2 YYREEE (reference sequence). The CDR3: CASSGRTGGDEQYF. DNA for the CDR3: TGTGCCAGCAGCGGACGGACAGGGGGGGACGAGCAGTACTTC.

This clone has just one count. V and J are TRBV28 and TRBJ1-4, with a tentative D call TRBD1 (5 bases). CDR1 is MDHEN and CDR2 is SYDVKM in the germline V gene. V gave up 3 bases and J gave up 0 bases, with 17 bases separating them. This CDR3 spans 18 amino acids. Written as DNA, the CDR3 is TGTGCCAGCAGTTTCTTGTCCGGGACGGTTGCAACTAATGAAAAACTGTTTTTT. It codes for CASSFLSGTVATNEKLFF.

V is TRBV18 and J is TRBJ1-1; D remains unclear. The germline CDR1 and CDR2 sequences are KGHSH and LQKENI. V lost 2 bases to trimming and J lost 1 base, with 8 bases between them. The CDR3 totals 14 residues. Written as DNA, the CDR3 is TGTGCCAGCTCACCATACGCGGGGAACACTGAAGCTTTCTTT. Translated, it gives CASSPYAGNTEAFF.

The chain couples TRBV27 to TRBJ2-2; D could derive from TRBD1 or TRBD2 (5 bases each). From germline, CDR1 is MNHEY and CDR2 SMNVEV (reference sequence). The CDR3 spans 19 residues. V lost 2 bases and J 1 base, leaving 20 bases between the germline ends. CDR3 in amino acids: CASSLTHHPGRRNTGELFF. CDR3 sequence (DNA): TGTGCCAGCAGTTTAACCCACCACCCGGGGCGGAGGAACACCGGGGAGCTGTTTTTT.

The chain carries TRBV6-5 and TRBJ2-2; D could derive from TRBD1 or TRBD2 (5 bases each). The germline V and J ends were trimmed by 5 bases and 4 bases, with 14 bases remaining between them. CDR1 and CDR2 (germline): MNHEY, SVGAGI. This CDR3 has 15 residues. Here the CDR3 reads CASSRGTEVTGELFF. The CDR3 DNA reads as TGTGCCAGCAGTCGAGGGACGGAAGTCACCGGGGAGCTGTTTTTT.

The chain joins TRBV5-1 to TRBJ2-3; weak D call: TRBD1 (5 bases). The V end lost 0 bases, the J end lost 6 bases, and 17 bases lay between the germline ends. The CDR3 spans 16 residues. The germline gives CDR1 SGHRS, CDR2 YFSETQ. CDR3 sequence: CASSLVGARQADTQYF. The CDR3 DNA reads as TGCGCCAGCAGCTTGGTTGGGGCCAGGCAAGCGGATACGCAGTATTTT.

V usage is TRBV6-6 and J usage is TRBJ1-2, with 8 nucleotides matching TRBD1. This CDR3 spans 16 amino acids. V shed 4 bases and J 7 bases; nucleotides not matched to a gene: 14. Germline V lookup: CDR1 MNHNY, CDR2 SVGAGI (reference sequence). CDR3 in amino acids: CASSWTGQGSRSGYTF. The DNA for the CDR3 is TGTGCCAGCAGTTGGACTGGACAGGGTAGTCGGAGTGGCTACACCTTC.

This clone showed up just a few times. The genes are TRBV5-1 and TRBJ1-5; D gene unclear. The CDR3 consists of 14 residues. The germline V gene has CDR1 SGHRS and CDR2 YFSETQ. V lost 0 bases and J lost 8, with 12 bases in between. The CDR3 reads CASSLDGSREPQHF. The CDR3 nucleotides read TGCGCCAGCAGCTTGGATGGCTCTCGGGAGCCCCAGCATTTT.

The gene calls are TRBV30 and TRBJ1-5; 9 nucleotides agree with TRBD1. The CDR3 consists of 17 residues. From germline, CDR1 is GTSNPN and CDR2 SVGIG (reference sequence). V shed 1 base and J 4 bases; nucleotides not matched to a gene: 11. The CDR3 DNA reads TGTGCCTGGAGTGATAAGGACAGGGGAAGATGGAATCAGCCCCAGCATTTT. Protein: CAWSDKDRGRWNQPQHF.

The chain carries TRBV6-1 and TRBJ2-1; 10 nucleotides align to TRBD1. V lost 6 bases to trimming and J lost 5 bases; unmatched junction nucleotides: 7. Per the germline V gene, CDR1 is MNHNS and CDR2 is SASEGT. The CDR3 covers 15 residues. The CDR3 region is CASRPGQGGNNEQFF. CDR3 nucleotide sequence: TGTGCCAGCAGGCCCGGACAGGGGGGGAACAATGAGCAGTTCTTC.

V and J are TRBV11-2 and TRBJ2-4, with D hard to call. The CDR3 extends over 13 amino acids. Germline-derived CDR1 and CDR2 are SGHAT and FQNNGV. Trimming stripped 3 bases from V and 8 bases from J, with 11 bases between. The CDR3 DNA is TGTGCCAGCAGCTTTGGGGTGTCGGACATTCAGTACTTC. This translates into CASSFGVSDIQYF. The full variable domain, its missing parts supplied by reference TRBV11-2 and TRBJ2-4, is EAGVAQSPRYKIIEKRQSVAFWCNPISGHATLYWYQQILGQGPKLLIQFQNNGVVDDSQLPKDRFSAERLKGVDSTLKIQPAKLEDSAVYLCASSFGVSDIQYFGAGTRLSVL.

The chain couples TRBV7-2 to TRBJ2-6; D unresolved. The V end lost 1 base, the J end lost 2 bases, and 6 bases lay between the germline ends. The CDR3 is made up of 15 amino acids. CDR1 and CDR2 from the germline V gene are SGHTA and FQGNSA. In DNA form, the CDR3 reads TGTGCCAGCAGCTTAGAGGCAGCTGGGGCCAACGTCCTGACTTTC. Translation gives CASSLEAAGANVLTF.

This chain links TRBV5-1 with TRBJ2-3, with unresolved D. Germline CDR1 and CDR2: SGHRS and YFSETQ. Trimming took off 0 bases at V and 4 bases at J, with 12 bases between the two ends. The CDR3 totals 15 residues. CDR3 bases: TGCGCCAGCAGCTTGGGTAACCGAGGAGCAGATACGCAGTATTTT. Translation gives CASSLGNRGADTQYF.

Notes on this clone: The same CDR3 also results from other DNA sequences found in this sample. The chain recombines TRBV4-1 with TRBJ2-7, with D possibly TRBD1 on 6 matching bases. CDR1 is MGHRA and CDR2 is YSYEKL in the germline V gene. The CDR3 consists of 15 residues. V was clipped by 1 base and J by 5 bases, with 15 bases between them. CDR3 nucleotides: TGCGCCAGCAGCCAAGGGCTACAGGGTCAACACGAGCAGTACTTC. It codes for CASSQGLQGQHEQYF.

Worth noting for this clone: Other DNA sequences in the same sample also yield this CDR3. The chain uses TRBV30 and TRBJ2-6, with D perhaps matching TRBD1 or TRBD2 (5 bases each). The CDR3 loop spans 16 amino acids. The V gene lost 2 bases and the J gene lost 1 base, with 12 bases spanning the gap. From germline, CDR1 is GTSNPN and CDR2 SVGIG (reference sequence). The CDR3 sequence: CAWSLGRTSGANVLTF. The CDR3, as DNA: TGTGCCTGGAGTCTGGGACGTACGTCTGGGGCCAACGTCCTGACTTTC. Full variable domain (rest looked up from reference TRBV30 and TRBJ2-6): SQTIHQWPATLVQPVGSPLSLECTVEGTSNPNLYWYRQAAGRGLQLLFYSVGIGQISSEVPQNLSASRPQDRQFILSSKKLLLSDSGFYLCAWSLGRTSGANVLTFGAGSRLTVL.

The chain combines TRBV14 with TRBJ1-2; D gene uncertain. Deletions cut 4 bases from V and 0 bases from J, with 12 bases between. From germline, CDR1 is SGHDN and CDR2 FVKESK. This CDR3 has 15 residues. CDR3 in amino acids: CASSPPKSANYGYTF. CDR3 in DNA: TGTGCCAGCAGCCCCCCCAAGTCAGCTAACTATGGCTACACCTTC.

Remarks on this clone: This sample also contains other DNA sequences that code for the same CDR3. The chain is built from TRBV4-3 and TRBJ2-3; 8 nucleotides agree with TRBD1. The germline V gene encodes CDR1 LGHNA and CDR2 YSLEER. The CDR3 runs to 15 residues. J lost 1 base, V lost 0 bases, and 0 bases had no gene match. CDR3 sequence (DNA): TGCGCCAGCAGCCAAGAGGGACAGGGCACAGATACGCAGTATTTT. Protein sequence: CASSQEGQGTDTQYF.

This chain links TRBV7-9 with TRBJ1-2, with TRBD1 identical over 7 bases. Germline CDR1 SEHNR, CDR2 FQNEAQ (reference sequence). Unmatched junction bases numbered 9, after V lost 4 bases and J lost 7 bases. The CDR3 has 14 residues. CDR3 residues: CASSYSGQRGGYTF. Here the CDR3 DNA reads TGTGCCAGCAGCTACTCGGGACAGCGGGGTGGCTACACCTTC.